The 27 T cell receptor beta chains below were found in one sample sequenced in a study of T cell responses to AZD1222 COVID-19 vaccine. Repertoires were generated with immunoSEQ multiplex PCR, while TCRdb's copy carries only in-frame clones and drops some. Of about 88,000 clones in the sample, approximately 90% were seen once. The sequencing here drew on peripheral blood, taken 28 days after the second AZD1222 dose. These receptors originate from an adult who received the AZD1222 COVID-19 vaccine.

This clone was observed once. The chain links TRBV19 to TRBJ1-1, with a weak D call TRBD1 (5 bases). Trimming shortened V by 10 bases and J by 3 bases, and 15 bases separated the two germline ends. The CDR3 contains 13 residues. Germline V gene sequence: CDR1 LNHDA, CDR2 SQIVND (reference sequence). The CDR3 region is CATAGGTYTEAFF. CDR3 coding DNA: TGTGCCACCGCGGGGGGGACCTACACTGAAGCTTTCTTT. Variable domain in full (rest from reference TRBV19 and TRBJ1-1): DGGITQSPKYLFRKEGQNVTLSCEQNLNHDAMYWYRQDPGQGLRLIYYSQIVNDFQKGDIAEGYSVSREKKESFPLTVTSAQKNPTAFYLCATAGGTYTEAFFGQGTRLTVV.

The J gene is TRBJ1-6, the V gene TRBV2; D is unclear. Trimming stripped 7 bases from V and 4 bases from J, with 8 bases between. This CDR3 contains 13 residues. In germline, CDR1 is SNHLY, CDR2 FYNNEI. The DNA for the CDR3 is TGTGCCAGCAATCGGGCTTATAATTCACCCCTCCACTTT. Translating gives CASNRAYNSPLHF.

This CDR3 reads CASSVGSIPQFNYGYTF. CDR3 nucleotide sequence: TGTGCCAGCAGCGTAGGGTCAATACCCCAGTTTAACTATGGCTACACCTTC. J is TRBJ1-2 and V is TRBV9, with D unclear. The germline CDR1 and CDR2 sequences are SGDLS and YYNGEE. V was pared by 0 bases and J by 1 base, with 16 bases between. This CDR3 comprises 17 residues. Complete variable domain (other parts from reference TRBV9 and TRBJ1-2): DSGVTQTPKHLITATGQRVTLRCSPRSGDLSVYWYQQSLDQGLQFLIQYYNGEERAKGNILERFSAQQFPDLHSELNLSSLELGDSALYFCASSVGSIPQFNYGYTFGSGTRLTVV.

The chain combines TRBV5-1 with TRBJ2-4; 9 positions agree with TRBD1. The CDR3 totals 16 residues. The V segment lost 4 bases and the J segment 7 bases; nucleotides outside the gene matches: 12. Germline CDR1 reads SGHRS; CDR2 reads YFSETQ. The CDR3 nucleotides are TGCGCCAGCAGCCCAGAGATACAGGGGGCTCGGAACATTCAGTACTTC. Its protein is CASSPEIQGARNIQYF.

The rearrangement uses TRBV5-6 and TRBJ2-1; maybe TRBD2 (6 bases). Germline values: CDR1 SGHDT, CDR2 YYEEEE. V was pared by 0 bases and J by 8 bases, with 15 bases between. The CDR3 length is 15 residues. The CDR3 DNA reads as TGTGCCAGCAGCTTGGGAGCTCCCTCGGGGGATGAGCAGTTCTTC. Translating it yields CASSLGAPSGDEQFF.

The chain links TRBV6-5 to TRBJ1-1; no reliable D call. There are 12 residues in the CDR3. Trimming pared 2 bases from V and 7 bases from J, leaving 8 bases between. In germline, CDR1 is MNHEY, CDR2 SVGAGI. CDR3 DNA sequence: TGTGCCAGCAGTTACCCCGGGAATGAAGCTTTCTTT. This codes for CASSYPGNEAFF.

V and J are TRBV12-5 and TRBJ2-4; D possibly matches TRBD1 or TRBD2 (6 bases each). The germline gives CDR1 LGHNT, CDR2 FRNRAP. Deletions cut 4 bases from V and 8 bases from J, with 12 bases between. This CDR3 is built from 13 residues. The CDR3 nucleotides read TGTGCTAGTGGTTCCCGGAGGGGGGACATTCAGTACTTC. Amino acid sequence: CASGSRRGDIQYF.

The V call is TRBV5-1, the J call TRBJ2-3; TRBD2 matches at 10 bases. CDR1 is SGHRS and CDR2 is YFSETQ in the germline V gene. The CDR3 is 16 amino acids. V shed 0 bases and J 2 bases; nucleotides not matched to a gene: 3. The CDR3 reads CASSLVSGGFTDTQYF. The CDR3 region has the DNA TGCGCCAGCAGCTTGGTTAGCGGGGGGTTCACAGATACGCAGTATTTT.

This chain links TRBV7-2 with TRBJ2-7, with D possibly TRBD2 on 7 matching bases. V lost 7 bases, J lost 8 bases, and 12 bases lay in between. CDR3 length: 11 residues. Germline V gene data show CDR1 as SGHTA and CDR2 as FQGNSA. The CDR3 region has the DNA TGTGCCAGCAACGGGGGGCTCCAGCAGTACTTC. Its translation is CASNGGLQQYF.

The chain is built from TRBV28 and TRBJ1-1; D is unresolved. The V gene lost 1 base and the J gene lost 11 bases, with 11 bases spanning the gap. CDR1 is MDHEN, CDR2 SYDVKM, per germline. The CDR3 is 12 residues long. The CDR3 sequence: CASSLYSGPAFF. CDR3 sequence (DNA): TGTGCCAGCAGTTTATATTCCGGGCCGGCTTTCTTT.

The chain carries TRBV4-2 and TRBJ2-1; TRBD2 agrees at 9 bases. The ends lost 4 bases at V and 5 bases at J; junction bases unmatched: 15. Germline loops: CDR1 LGHNA, CDR2 YNFKEQ. This CDR3 spans 18 amino acids. The CDR3 DNA follows: TGTGCCAGCAGCCCCGGTGGTGGTAGCGGGGGAAGGCACAATGAGCAGTTCTTC. Translated: CASSPGGGSGGRHNEQFF.

The chain is built from TRBV5-6 and TRBJ1-2; 8 bases are shared with TRBD1. The germline CDR1 and CDR2 sequences are SGHDT and YYEEEE. After removal of 2 bases from V and 8 bases from J, the junction contained 5 bases not matched to a gene. There are 13 residues in the CDR3. In DNA form, the CDR3 reads TGTGCCAGCAGCTTCCCAGGGGGCCAGGGCTACACCTTC. It specifies CASSFPGGQGYTF.

The gene calls are TRBV12-3 or TRBV12-4 and TRBJ1-2, with TRBD1 as a possible D gene (5 bases). Trimming removed 5 bases from V and 8 bases from J, with 15 bases in between. The CDR3 runs 13 residues. The CDR3 loop is CASSPRGFGGYTF. DNA for the CDR3: TGTGCCAGCAGTCCTCGGGGGTTCGGAGGCTACACCTTC.

The V call is TRBV11-2, the J call TRBJ1-1, with no clear D. Germline CDR1 is SGHAT and CDR2 is FQNNGV. V shed 4 bases and J shed 5 bases, with 11 bases lying between them. CDR3 length: 13 amino acids. CDR3 region: CASSSLTGTEAFF. CDR3 DNA sequence: TGTGCCAGCAGCTCCCTGACCGGTACTGAAGCTTTCTTT.

This chain links TRBV7-6 with TRBJ2-2, with D possibly called TRBD1 or TRBD2 (6 bases each). V lost 5 bases, J lost 1 base, and 17 bases lay in between. Germline V gene lookup returns CDR1 SGHVS and CDR2 FNYEAQ. The CDR3 runs 17 residues. The chain's CDR3 is CASSPSRGLMNTGELFF. The CDR3 DNA reads as TGTGCCAGCAGCCCTAGCAGGGGACTCATGAACACCGGGGAGCTGTTTTTT.

The rearrangement joins TRBV19 to TRBJ2-3; 13 bases fit TRBD2. The germline V gene encodes CDR1 LNHDA and CDR2 SQIVND (reference sequence). The CDR3 is 17 residues long. The V gene end was trimmed by 3 bases and the J gene end by 2 bases; junction bases not matched to a gene: 5. The CDR3 bases are TGTGCCAGTAGTATTAGGACTAGCGGGGGACTCACAGATACGCAGTATTTT. Its protein product is CASSIRTSGGLTDTQYF.

V usage is TRBV4-1 and J usage is TRBJ1-1; D might be TRBD1 (5 bases). Germline CDR1 MGHRA, CDR2 YSYEKL. The CDR3 has 16 amino acids. Trimming left V 0 bases short and J 4 bases short, with 15 bases between. In DNA form, the CDR3 reads TGCGCCAGCAGCCAAGATAGCGGGGCAAACCCCACTGAAGCTTTCTTT. Protein: CASSQDSGANPTEAFF.

This clone was observed a single time. The chain links TRBV2 to TRBJ1-5, with unresolved D. From germline, CDR1 is SNHLY and CDR2 FYNNEI. The germline V and J ends were trimmed by 3 bases and 1 base, with 10 bases remaining between them. The CDR3 is 15 residues long. The CDR3: CASSEIYISNQPQHF. In DNA, the CDR3 is TGTGCCAGCAGTGAGATTTACATAAGCAATCAGCCCCAGCATTTT.

The chain combines TRBV4-3 with TRBJ1-2; D remains ambiguous. The germline V gene has CDR1 LGHNA and CDR2 YSLEER. This CDR3 has 15 residues. Trimming stripped 0 bases from V and 7 bases from J, with 15 bases between. CDR3 sequence reads: CASSQDKGWWTGYTF. DNA of the CDR3: TGCGCCAGCAGCCAAGATAAGGGATGGTGGACTGGCTACACCTTC.

This clone was seen once. The chain recombines TRBV10-1 with TRBJ1-5; D unclear. The CDR3 spans 13 residues. The V gene's germline CDR1 is WNHNN and CDR2 SYGVQD (reference sequence). The V and J ends lost 3 bases and 9 bases respectively, with 12 bases between them. CDR3 sequence reads: CASSESFITPQHF. As DNA, the CDR3 is TGCGCCAGCAGTGAAAGTTTTATCACGCCCCAGCATTTT.

The chain couples TRBV19 to TRBJ1-5; no reliable D call. Germline V gene lookup returns CDR1 LNHDA and CDR2 SQIVND (reference sequence). This CDR3 region has 15 residues. The ends were cut back, 5 bases at V and 1 base at J, with 12 bases in the middle. The CDR3 region has the DNA TGTGCCAGTAGTTCGAGGGATTTGAGCAATCAGCCCCAGCATTTT. Encoded protein: CASSSRDLSNQPQHF.

This clone appeared a single time. CDR3 protein: CASSLLIAGFQDVLTF. The CDR3 DNA sequence: TGTGCCAGCAGTTTATTAATTGCGGGGTTTCAGGACGTCCTGACTTTC. V and J are TRBV28 and TRBJ2-6; D may be TRBD2 (6 bases). The CDR3 has 16 residues. CDR1 and CDR2 from the germline V gene are MDHEN and SYDVKM. Trimming stripped 1 base from V and 11 bases from J, with 18 bases between.

This chain connects TRBV9 to TRBJ1-2; D ambiguous. With 0 bases removed from V and 8 bases from J, the gap between germline ends came to 11 bases. Germline assignment: CDR1 SGDLS and CDR2 YYNGEE. This CDR3 spans 13 amino acids. CDR3 region: CASSVDHSGGYTF. The CDR3 DNA reads as TGTGCCAGCAGCGTAGACCACTCGGGGGGCTACACCTTC.

The V call is TRBV28, the J call TRBJ1-4; maybe TRBD1 (6 bases). The V gene's germline CDR1 is MDHEN and CDR2 SYDVKM. Trimming stripped 6 bases from V and 4 bases from J, with 15 bases between. CDR3 length: 15 amino acids. The CDR3 region is CASRGGGWNNEKLFF. CDR3 coding DNA: TGTGCCAGCAGGGGCGGGGGCTGGAATAATGAAAAACTGTTTTTT. The whole variable domain, filled in from reference TRBV28 and TRBJ1-4, reads DVKVTQSSRYLVKRTGEKVFLECVQDMDHENMFWYRQDPGLGLRLIYFSYDVKMKEKGDIPEGYSVSREKKERFSLILESASTNQTSMYLCASRGGGWNNEKLFFGSGTQLSVL.

The rearrangement links TRBV6-5 to TRBJ1-3; D may be TRBD1 (5 bases). There are 16 residues in the CDR3. V gave up 0 bases and J gave up 1 base, with 10 bases separating them. Germline V lookup: CDR1 MNHEY, CDR2 SVGAGI. CDR3 DNA sequence: TGTGCCAGCAGTTACTCGGCGGGACCATCTGGAAACACCATATATTTT. Translated: CASSYSAGPSGNTIYF.

This clone has a handful of counts. The V call is TRBV4-3, the J call TRBJ1-4, with D perhaps TRBD1 (6 bases). Germline CDR1 reads LGHNA; CDR2 reads YSLEER. V lost 2 bases, J lost 0 bases, and 19 bases lay in between. The CDR3 is 19 amino acids. The CDR3 is CASSQSLQGLVATNEKLFF. Here the CDR3 DNA reads TGCGCCAGCAGCCAATCGTTACAGGGTCTAGTTGCAACTAATGAAAAACTGTTTTTT.

J is TRBJ1-4 and V is TRBV28, with D possibly matching TRBD1 (5 bases). Germline V CDR1 and CDR2: MDHEN, SYDVKM. V lost 3 bases and J lost 8, with 19 bases in between. The CDR3 length is 16 residues. The CDR3 here is CASSLGRGVVEEKLFF. CDR3 nucleotide sequence: TGTGCCAGCAGTTTGGGACGAGGGGTCGTCGAAGAAAAACTGTTTTTT.